The 13 T cell receptor beta chains below all came from one sample that was sequenced in a study of T cells in Graves' hyperthyroidism and ophthalmopathy. The CDR3 regions of TCR beta were amplified from RNA transcripts. In the first-round RT-PCR of the TCR CDR3, the HTBI primer set was used. TCRdb re-called the multiplex PCR reads through MiXCR, storing one row per CDR3 protein. This table holds a few hundred thousand distinct CDR3 sequences, approximately 15% found once. The sample was blood. The origin of the receptors is a middle-aged woman with Graves' ophthalmopathy.

This clonotype was detected ten times or more. The rearrangement uses TRBV18 and TRBJ2-7, with a tentative D call TRBD1 (5 bases). This CDR3 is 14 amino acids long. Trimming took off 0 bases at V and 4 bases at J, with 10 bases between the two ends. Germline loops: CDR1 KGHSH, CDR2 LQKENI. CDR3 residues: CASSPPVTAYEQYF. CDR3 DNA sequence: TGTGCCAGCTCACCACCCGTGACAGCGTACGAGCAGTACTTC.

This clonotype was counted ten times or more. DNA of the CDR3: TGTGCCAGCAGTTACTCCGGGACAGGACAAGAGACCCAGTACTTC. Translation gives CASSYSGTGQETQYF. The chain joins TRBV6-5 to TRBJ2-5; 8 positions match TRBD1. The CDR3 has 15 residues. CDR1 and CDR2 from the germline V gene are MNHEY and SVGAGI. The ends lost 0 bases at V and 2 bases at J; junction bases unmatched: 2.

This clonotype was detected many times. The chain uses TRBV2 and TRBJ2-3, with 13 bases aligning to TRBD2. Trimming took 7 bases from V and 8 from J; bases not matched to a gene: 12. CDR1 and CDR2 from the germline V gene are SNHLY and FYNNEI. This CDR3 spans 16 amino acids. The CDR3 coding sequence is TGTGCCAGCATGAAGGGACTAGCGGGGACAGAGGCTACGCAGTATTTT. This codes for CASMKGLAGTEATQYF.

The J gene is TRBJ2-2, the V gene TRBV6-1, with 8 bases lining up with TRBD1. CDR1 is MNHNS, CDR2 SASEGT, per germline. With V trimmed by 0 bases and J by 4 bases, 4 bases remained unmatched. This CDR3 spans 16 amino acids. Written as DNA, the CDR3 is TGTGCCAGCAGTGAAGCAGTGGACAGGGCCACCGGGGAGCTGTTTTTT. This translates into CASSEAVDRATGELFF.

Note on this clonotype: One end of the junction fails to match germline, which may point to a read error. The V and J genes are TRBV7-9 and TRBJ2-2; TRBD2 matches at 9 bases. CDR1 SEHNR and CDR2 FQNEAQ come from the germline V gene (reference sequence). There are 14 residues in the CDR3. CDR3 loop: CASSLAGYTGELFF. CDR3 nucleotide sequence: TGTGCCAGCAGCCTAGCGGGATACACCGGGGAGCTGTTTTTT.

In this sample, this clonotype turned up many times. This chain uses TRBV13 with TRBJ1-2; D remains unclear. Germline assignment: CDR1 PRHDT and CDR2 FYEKMQ (reference sequence). This CDR3 contains 12 residues. Deletions cut 2 bases from V and 5 bases from J, with 6 bases between. The CDR3 spells CASSLMGYGYTF. The CDR3 nucleotides read TGTGCCAGCAGCTTAATGGGGTATGGCTACACCTTC.

This clonotype was seen only a few times. The CDR3, as DNA: TGTGCCTGGACTATAGACCAGCCCCAGCATTTT. Protein sequence: CAWTIDQPQHF. The V and J genes are TRBV30 and TRBJ1-5; D not resolved. Trimming cost V 4 bases and J 7 bases, with 8 bases left between them. The germline gives CDR1 GTSNPN, CDR2 SVGIG (reference sequence). This CDR3 has 11 residues.

This rearrangement joins TRBV6-4 to TRBJ2-3; TRBD2 matches at 9 bases. Germline-derived CDR1 and CDR2 are MRHNA and SNTAGT. The CDR3 covers 13 residues. Losses at the gene ends were 7 bases for V and 3 bases for J; bases not matched to a gene: 2. The CDR3 region is CASISGGTDTQYF. CDR3 nucleotides: TGTGCCAGCATAAGCGGGGGGACAGATACGCAGTATTTT.

The rearrangement joins TRBV5-1 to TRBJ2-7; D possibly corresponds to TRBD2 (5 bases). Trimming cost V 4 bases and J 6 bases, with 26 bases left between them. Per germline, CDR1 SGHRS and CDR2 YFSETQ. This CDR3 has 17 residues. The CDR3 DNA sequence: TGCGCCAGCAGCCCCCCCGGGGTCTCAACGTTGGGTGTCGAGCAGTACTTC. It specifies CASSPPGVSTLGVEQYF.

This clonotype was detected many times. V is TRBV20-1 and J is TRBJ2-7, with D possibly called TRBD1 or TRBD2 (5 bases each). Deletions cut 3 bases from V and 5 bases from J, with 17 bases between. CDR3 size: 14 residues. CDR1 DFQATT and CDR2 SNEGSKA come from the germline V gene (reference sequence). The CDR3 nucleotides are TGCAGTGCTAGTCCCACGGCAGGGACGCACGAGCAGTACTTC. Translation: CSASPTAGTHEQYF.

The chain carries TRBV2 and TRBJ1-6, with a tentative D call TRBD1 (6 bases). From germline, CDR1 is SNHLY and CDR2 FYNNEI. The CDR3 consists of 16 residues. V lost 5 bases, J lost 8 bases, and 19 bases lay in between. CDR3 bases: TGTGCCAGCAGTTACGTCTCCGGGACATTGGATTCACCCCTCCACTTT. This translates into CASSYVSGTLDSPLHF. Full variable domain (outside the CDR3, taken from reference TRBV2 and TRBJ1-6): EPEVTQTPSHQVTQMGQEVILRCVPISNHLYFYWYRQILGQKVEFLVSFYNNEISEKSEIFDDQFSVERPDGSNFTLKIRSTKLEDSAMYFCASSYVSGTLDSPLHFGNGTRLTVT.

The J gene is TRBJ2-4, the V gene TRBV3-1; 11 bases line up with TRBD2. After removal of 1 base from V and 0 bases from J, the junction contained 2 bases not matched to a gene. The CDR3 runs to 17 residues. Germline CDR1 reads LGHDT; CDR2 reads YNNKEL (reference sequence). The CDR3 DNA is TGTGCCAGCAGCCAAGGACTAGCGGGGCTAGCCAAAAACATTCAGTACTTC. It is translated as CASSQGLAGLAKNIQYF.

In its sample, this clonotype was seen many times. The rearrangement uses TRBV20-1 and TRBJ2-5, with D possibly TRBD1 on 5 matching bases. V was cut by 5 bases and J by 4 bases, with 23 bases left in between. CDR1 is DFQATT and CDR2 is SNEGSKA in the germline V gene (reference sequence). This CDR3 comprises 16 residues. Here the CDR3 DNA reads TGCAGTGCTCGGACGGACAAAGACCCCGAGGTAGAGACCCAGTACTTC. This encodes CSARTDKDPEVETQYF.